This is a list of T cell receptor beta chains from one sample in a study of T cell responses to AZD1222 COVID-19 vaccine. This table comes from immunoSEQ multiplex PCR, and its TCRdb copy is limited to in-frame clones, with some not included. The sample has 170,000 or so clones; about nine tenths are singletons. The specimen comprised peripheral blood, sampled on day 0 of AZD1222 vaccination. Source of these receptors: an adult in good health. Both conserved end residues are part of each CDR3. A D gene is named only where the DNA matches it firmly.

D gene,V gene,J gene,CDR3 protein,CDR3 DNA
-,TRBV28,TRBJ2-1,CASSFFPGNEQFF,TGTGCCAGCAGTTTTTTCCCAGGGAACGAGCAGTTCTTC
-,TRBV7-3,TRBJ1-5,CASSPGRFFNQPQHF,TGTGCCAGCAGCCCAGGAAGGTTTTTCAATCAGCCCCAGCATTTT
TRBD1,TRBV19,TRBJ1-1,CASSIRDRGLNTEAFF,TGTGCCAGTAGTATCAGAGACAGGGGATTGAACACTGAAGCTTTCTTT
-,TRBV20-1,TRBJ2-5,CSGHYQETQYF,TGCTCCGGACACTACCAAGAGACCCAGTACTTC
TRBD1,TRBV7-9,TRBJ2-5,CASSLGTEETQYF,TGTGCCAGCAGCCTCGGGACAGAAGAGACCCAGTACTTC
-,TRBV7-9,TRBJ1-2,CASSLGQLRLYGYTF,TGTGCCAGCAGCCTGGGCCAGCTAAGACTCTATGGCTACACCTTC
TRBD1,TRBV6-5,TRBJ1-1,CASRQQGARGAFF,TGTGCCAGCAGACAACAGGGGGCGAGGGGAGCTTTCTTT
TRBD2,TRBV27,TRBJ2-1,CASSLIGTSGGEQFF,TGTGCCAGCAGTTTAATAGGGACTAGCGGGGGAGAGCAGTTCTTC
-,TRBV11-3,TRBJ2-1,CASSLTSWGAGNEQFF,TGTGCCAGCAGCTTAACTTCGTGGGGGGCCGGTAATGAGCAGTTCTTC
-,TRBV30,TRBJ1-1,CAWTPVNTEAFF,TGTGCCTGGACCCCTGTGAACACTGAAGCTTTCTTT
-,TRBV6-5,TRBJ1-4,CASRSRDWGEKLFF,TGTGCCAGCAGATCCCGGGACTGGGGGGAAAAACTGTTTTTT